This T cell receptor beta chain was observed in a study of CD8+ T cells in alopecia areata. RNA was isolated and reverse transcribed to cDNA, the sequencing template. TCRdb's table, derived via immunoSEQ multiplex PCR, lists solely in-frame clones and lacks some. The sample lists over 95,000 clones, under 70% occurring once. This sample's treatment: oral pan-JAK inhibitor, 5-10 mg twice daily. This clone was observed once. The starting material was CD8+ T cells sorted from blood, obtained at week 4, from a patient treated with tofacitinib. The sequence was collected from a human donor with alopecia areata.

CDR3 region: CSVDPDSFSYNEQFF. CDR3 nucleotides: TGCAGCGTTGACCCGGACTCCTTCTCCTACAATGAGCAGTTCTTC. The chain employs TRBV29-1 and TRBJ2-1; TRBD2 might be the D (5 bases). CDR1 is SQVTM, CDR2 ANQGSEA, per germline. The CDR3 extends over 15 amino acids. V dropped 3 bases and J dropped 0 bases, with 12 bases sitting between them.